Listed below are T cell receptor beta chains from one sample, sequenced in a study of CD8+CD57+ T cells in acquired aplastic anemia. TCRdb ran MiXCR on the reads and lists one entry per CDR3 protein. The table records 150,000 or so distinct CDR3 sequences, roughly half of them present only once. The sequencing sample was made of sorted CD4+, CD8+, or CD8+CD57+ T cells (not recorded which) from PBMCs. These receptors all come from a human donor with aplastic anemia. The CDR3 runs from the conserved cysteine through the conserved F or W. Fields, in order: D gene, clone size, V gene, J gene, CDR3 protein, CDR3 DNA. D genes are given only for firm matches. Size tells how often a clone was seen (once, few, many) or the class of an expanded clone, and some rows leave it out.

D gene: TRBD2
clone size: .
V gene: TRBV3-1
J gene: TRBJ2-1
CDR3 protein: CASSQGLAGYNEQFF
CDR3 DNA: TGTGCCAGCAGCCAGGGACTAGCGGGATACAATGAGCAGTTCTTC

D gene: TRBD1
clone size: many
V gene: TRBV6-1
J gene: TRBJ2-7
CDR3 protein: CASRFGTGTYEQYF
CDR3 DNA: TGTGCCAGCAGATTCGGGACAGGGACCTACGAGCAGTACTTC

D gene: TRBD1
clone size: .
V gene: TRBV24-1
J gene: TRBJ2-1
CDR3 protein: CAASGGTGIHEQFF
CDR3 DNA: TGTGCCGCCAGTGGTGGGACAGGGATCCACGAGCAGTTCTTC

D gene: TRBD1
clone size: many
V gene: TRBV27
J gene: TRBJ2-7
CDR3 protein: CASSLGDRAYEQYF
CDR3 DNA: TGTGCCAGCAGTTTAGGTGACAGGGCCTACGAGCAGTACTTC

D gene: TRBD2
clone size: many
V gene: TRBV5-4
J gene: TRBJ2-2
CDR3 protein: CASSYIAGWNTGELFF
CDR3 DNA: TGTGCCAGCAGCTACATAGCGGGGTGGAACACCGGGGAGCTGTTTTTT

D gene: .
clone size: many
V gene: TRBV7-9
J gene: TRBJ2-1
CDR3 protein: CASSLEAAALAEQFF
CDR3 DNA: TGTGCCAGCAGCTTAGAAGCTGCGGCTCTGGCTGAGCAGTTCTTC

D gene: .
clone size: .
V gene: TRBV27
J gene: TRBJ1-4
CDR3 protein: CASSQRGKSEKLFF
CDR3 DNA: TGTGCCAGCAGCCAGCGCGGAAAGAGTGAAAAACTGTTTTTT

D gene: .
clone size: many
V gene: TRBV7-9
J gene: TRBJ2-5
CDR3 protein: CASSSRGGAETQYF
CDR3 DNA: TGTGCCAGCAGCTCCCGTGGGGGGGCAGAGACCCAGTACTTC

D gene: TRBD1
clone size: .
V gene: TRBV19
J gene: TRBJ2-5
CDR3 protein: CASSTRRGPQETQYF
CDR3 DNA: TGTGCCAGTAGTACCCGAAGGGGGCCGCAAGAGACCCAGTACTTC

D gene: .
clone size: .
V gene: TRBV7-3
J gene: TRBJ2-7
CDR3 protein: CASSLGDFYEQYF
CDR3 DNA: TGTGCCAGCAGCTTAGGGGACTTTTACGAGCAGTACTTC

D gene: TRBD1
clone size: .
V gene: TRBV20-1
J gene: TRBJ2-7
CDR3 protein: CSGTGNYEQYF
CDR3 DNA: TGCAGTGGGACAGGGAACTACGAGCAGTACTTC

D gene: TRBD2
clone size: once
V gene: TRBV25-1
J gene: TRBJ2-3
CDR3 protein: CASSLGGTSYFNEQYF
CDR3 DNA: TGTGCCAGCAGCTTAGGGGGGACTAGCTACTTCAATGAGCAGTATTTT

D gene: TRBD1
clone size: .
V gene: TRBV2
J gene: TRBJ1-5
CDR3 protein: CASTRQGVQPQHF
CDR3 DNA: TGTGCCAGCACTAGACAGGGGGTTCAGCCCCAGCATTTT

D gene: .
clone size: .
V gene: TRBV11-3
J gene: TRBJ1-4
CDR3 protein: CASSLDGRDNEKLFF
CDR3 DNA: TGTGCCAGCAGCTTAGATGGCAGGGATAATGAAAAACTGTTTTTT

D gene: TRBD2
clone size: few
V gene: TRBV7-3
J gene: TRBJ2-3
CDR3 protein: CASSLNSFSGGGAEDTQYF
CDR3 DNA: TGTGCCAGCAGCTTAAATAGTTTTAGCGGGGGGGGCGCCGAGGATACGCAGTATTTT

D gene: .
clone size: many
V gene: TRBV3-1
J gene: TRBJ1-4
CDR3 protein: CASSQEEGGKLFF
CDR3 DNA: TGTGCCAGCAGCCAAGAAGAGGGCGGGAAACTGTTTTTT

D gene: .
clone size: .
V gene: TRBV5-6
J gene: TRBJ1-3
CDR3 protein: CASSLAGRAIYF
CDR3 DNA: TGTGCCAGCAGCTTGGCCGGCAGGGCCATATATTTT

D gene: TRBD1
clone size: few
V gene: TRBV12-3/TRBV12-4
J gene: TRBJ1-5
CDR3 protein: CASSLTNQGVGNQPQHF
CDR3 DNA: TGTGCCAGCAGTTTAACAAACCAGGGGGTAGGTAATCAGCCCCAGCATTTT

D gene: TRBD2
clone size: few
V gene: TRBV10-3
J gene: TRBJ2-5
CDR3 protein: CAISESGSPPGGETQYF
CDR3 DNA: TGTGCCATCAGTGAGTCTGGGAGCCCGCCGGGGGGAGAGACCCAGTACTTC

D gene: .
clone size: .
V gene: TRBV19
J gene: TRBJ1-2
CDR3 protein: CASSMGLGGYTF
CDR3 DNA: TGTGCCAGTAGTATGGGGCTCGGAGGCTACACCTTC

D gene: TRBD1
clone size: .
V gene: TRBV12-3/TRBV12-4
J gene: TRBJ2-7
CDR3 protein: CASSLMGRGYEQYF
CDR3 DNA: TGTGCCAGCAGTTTAATGGGCAGGGGGTACGAGCAGTACTTC

D gene: TRBD2
clone size: many
V gene: TRBV11-2
J gene: TRBJ2-1
CDR3 protein: CASSRSGSPYNEQFF
CDR3 DNA: TGTGCCAGCAGCCGTAGCGGGAGCCCCTACAATGAGCAGTTCTTC

D gene: TRBD2
clone size: .
V gene: TRBV9
J gene: TRBJ2-5
CDR3 protein: CASSPQAGGKETQYF
CDR3 DNA: TGTGCCAGCAGCCCGCAAGCGGGGGGAAAAGAGACCCAGTACTTC

D gene: .
clone size: few
V gene: TRBV6-1
J gene: TRBJ2-1
CDR3 protein: CASSGQDSSYNEQFF
CDR3 DNA: TGTGCCAGCAGTGGACAGGATTCCTCCTACAATGAGCAGTTCTTC

D gene: .
clone size: .
V gene: TRBV2
J gene: TRBJ2-5
CDR3 protein: CASSGPRAGAQYF
CDR3 DNA: TGTGCCAGCAGTGGCCCGCGGGCCGGGGCCCAGTACTTC

D gene: .
clone size: few
V gene: TRBV7-8
J gene: TRBJ1-3
CDR3 protein: CASSLLPIFKGNTIYF
CDR3 DNA: TGTGCCAGCAGCTTACTACCCATTTTCAAGGGAAACACCATATATTTT

D gene: TRBD1
clone size: once
V gene: TRBV10-3
J gene: TRBJ2-6
CDR3 protein: CAREQRTGGANVLTF
CDR3 DNA: TGTGCCAGGGAACAACGGACAGGGGGGGCCAACGTCCTGACTTTC

D gene: .
clone size: many
V gene: TRBV7-3
J gene: TRBJ2-7
CDR3 protein: CASSVAAGPYEQYF
CDR3 DNA: TGTGCCAGCAGCGTGGCGGCAGGGCCCTACGAGCAGTACTTC

D gene: TRBD1
clone size: .
V gene: TRBV10-1
J gene: TRBJ1-6
CDR3 protein: CASSDRDRDSPLHF
CDR3 DNA: TGCGCCAGCAGTGACCGGGACAGGGATTCACCCCTCCACTTT

D gene: .
clone size: many
V gene: TRBV4-1
J gene: TRBJ1-5
CDR3 protein: CASSLYRSYSNQPQHF
CDR3 DNA: TGCGCCAGCAGCTTATACAGGTCTTATAGCAATCAGCCCCAGCATTTT

D gene: TRBD2
clone size: .
V gene: TRBV4-2
J gene: TRBJ2-5
CDR3 protein: CASSYRDGGAQTQYF
CDR3 DNA: TGTGCCAGCAGCTACCGGGACGGGGGGGCACAGACCCAGTACTTC

D gene: .
clone size: many
V gene: TRBV19
J gene: TRBJ2-2
CDR3 protein: CASRHGELFF
CDR3 DNA: TGTGCCAGTAGACACGGGGAGCTGTTTTTT

D gene: TRBD2
clone size: .
V gene: TRBV2
J gene: TRBJ2-5
CDR3 protein: CASIRASGSETQYF
CDR3 DNA: TGTGCCAGCATTCGGGCTAGCGGGAGTGAGACCCAGTACTTC

D gene: TRBD2
clone size: few
V gene: TRBV29-1
J gene: TRBJ2-1
CDR3 protein: CSVDGGTSAYNEQFF
CDR3 DNA: TGCAGCGTTGACGGGGGGACTAGCGCTTACAATGAGCAGTTCTTC

D gene: .
clone size: .
V gene: TRBV20-1
J gene: TRBJ1-2
CDR3 protein: CSPLGPREEVYGYTF
CDR3 DNA: TGCAGTCCACTCGGCCCCAGGGAGGAGGTCTATGGCTACACCTTC

D gene: TRBD2
clone size: many
V gene: TRBV20-1
J gene: TRBJ2-1
CDR3 protein: CSARGNQGLAGVEFF
CDR3 DNA: TGCAGTGCTAGGGGTAACCAGGGACTAGCGGGGGTAGAGTTCTTC

D gene: TRBD1
clone size: .
V gene: TRBV6-1
J gene: TRBJ1-6
CDR3 protein: CASRRTGEFSYNSPLHF
CDR3 DNA: TGTGCCAGCAGACGGACAGGGGAATTCTCCTATAATTCACCCCTCCACTTT